This T cell receptor beta chain derives from a study of blood T cell repertoires in COVID-19. V lost 8 bases and J 4 bases, leaving 12 bases between the germline ends. This CDR3 spans 12 amino acids. Germline V gives CDR1 SNHLY, CDR2 FYNNEI. Only one count was recorded for this clone. Sequencing used immunoSEQ multiplex PCR; TCRdb keeps in-frame clones, though not all of them. In the table there are approximately 220,000 clones, 75% to 90% of which are singletons. Material: PBMCs or T cells enriched from blood (not recorded which). The chain combines TRBV2 with TRBJ2-7; possibly TRBD1 for D (6 bases). The receptor was isolated from a woman aged 30 to 39 who had been exposed to COVID-19. This CDR3 is CASDLQGYEQYF. CDR3 in DNA: TGTGCCAGCGACCTACAGGGTTACGAGCAGTACTTC.